The 5 T cell receptor beta chains listed next were all sequenced from one sample in a study of shared clonotypes between healthy human individuals. The data were produced by immunoSEQ multiplex PCR, yet TCRdb's version contains in-frame clones alone and is incomplete. The repertoire holds hundreds of thousands of clones, 90% to 97% seen once, with around 0.25% in the top ten. Terminally differentiated effector memory CD45RA+ cells were excluded by CCR7 positive selection of CD45RO-negative cells. The material sequenced was naive CD8+ T cells sorted from blood. These receptors came from a man under 40 in good health.

J is TRBJ2-7 and V is TRBV27; 9 nucleotides line up with TRBD2. This CDR3 is 14 amino acids long. Trimming took 3 bases from V and 5 from J; bases not matched to a gene: 5. Per germline, CDR1 MNHEY and CDR2 SMNVEV (reference sequence). The CDR3 DNA reads TGTGCCAGCAGTTTGGCGGGAGGGAACGACGAGCAGTACTTC. Protein sequence: CASSLAGGNDEQYF.

V is TRBV4-1 and J is TRBJ2-2; weak D call: TRBD2 (5 bases). V lost 1 base and J lost 0, with 12 bases in between. The CDR3 runs 17 residues. The V gene's germline CDR1 is MGHRA and CDR2 YSYEKL. The CDR3 here is CASSQGRELPNTGELFF. In DNA, the CDR3 is TGCGCCAGCAGCCAAGGACGGGAACTCCCGAACACCGGGGAGCTGTTTTTT.

This chain links TRBV13 with TRBJ2-7; 8 bases are shared with TRBD2. CDR1 PRHDT and CDR2 FYEKMQ come from the germline V gene (reference sequence). This CDR3 has 16 amino acids. V gave up 0 bases and J gave up 0 bases; unmatched junction bases: 4. The CDR3 loop is CASSLGLAGASYEQYF. The DNA for the CDR3 is TGTGCCAGCAGCTTAGGCCTAGCGGGCGCCTCCTACGAGCAGTACTTC. The full variable domain, rest sourced from reference TRBV13 and TRBJ2-7, is AAGVIQSPRHLIKEKRETATLKCYPIPRHDTVYWYQQGPGQDPQFLISFYEKMQSDKGSIPDRFSAQQFSDYHSELNMSSLELGDSALYFCASSLGLAGASYEQYFGPGTRLTVT.

The CDR3 here is CASGSGTGDNNEQFF. The CDR3 DNA is TGTGCTAGTGGTTCCGGGACAGGGGACAACAATGAGCAGTTCTTC. The chain has TRBV12-5 and TRBJ2-1, with TRBD1 matching 10 bases. The CDR3 consists of 15 residues. Germline V CDR1 and CDR2: LGHNT, FRNRAP. V lost 4 bases to trimming and J lost 5 bases; unmatched junction nucleotides: 5.

This clone was counted once. This chain connects TRBV2 to TRBJ2-5; D ambiguous. Deletions cut 8 bases from V and 3 bases from J, with 7 bases between. The CDR3 is 11 residues long. Germline CDR1 reads SNHLY; CDR2 reads FYNNEI. The CDR3: CASGQKETQYF. The CDR3 DNA reads as TGTGCCAGCGGTCAAAAAGAGACCCAGTACTTC.